One sample yielded the 20 T cell receptor beta chains listed below, sequenced in a study of cytomegalovirus exposure and HLA in healthy donors. With 60 Vbeta and 13 Jbeta primers, the PCR was carried out. Sequenced by immunoSEQ multiplex PCR; TCRdb stores in-frame clones only, minus some. The top ten clones hold about 3% of a sample with some 150,000 clones, roughly 77% of them seen once. Sequenced: PBMCs. The receptors derive from a man aged 40-50 years in good health and CMV-seronegative.

The V gene is TRBV21-1, the J gene TRBJ1-5; the table gives TRBD1 as D, unverified against the DNA. TRBV21-1 is labeled a pseudogene. The CDR3 totals 21 residues. The CDR3 DNA reads as TGTGCCAGCAGCACCCCGAAAATAGGGACAGTTCGATTAGTCGCCAGTCAGCCCCAGCATTTT. It is translated as CASSTPKIGTVRLVASQPQHF.

J is TRBJ1-3 and V is TRBV11-1, with 7 bases identical to TRBD1. In germline, CDR1 is SGHAT, CDR2 FQDESV (reference sequence). V lost 6 bases to trimming and J lost 1 base; unmatched junction nucleotides: 9. The CDR3 is made up of 16 amino acids. The CDR3 DNA reads as TGTGCCAGCAGGGACTGGGACAGCTCGTCTGGAAACACCATATATTTT. Protein sequence: CASRDWDSSSGNTIYF. Complete variable domain (other parts from reference TRBV11-1 and TRBJ1-3): EAEVAQSPRYKITEKSQAVAFWCDPISGHATLYWYRQILGQGPELLVQFQDESVVDDSQLPKDRFSAERLKGVDSTLKIQPAELGDSAMYLCASRDWDSSSGNTIYFGEGSWLTVV.

This chain uses TRBV4-2 with TRBJ2-1; the match to TRBD2 covers 8 bases. With 1 base clipped from V and 6 bases from J, the junction kept 8 bases outside the gene matches. In germline, CDR1 is LGHNA, CDR2 YNFKEQ. The length of the CDR3 is 16 residues. For the CDR3, the DNA is TGTGCCAGCAGCCAAGCGGCGGGGGGTACCCTCAATGAGCAGTTCTTC. It translates to CASSQAAGGTLNEQFF.

This chain connects TRBV5-1 to TRBJ1-1; D is ambiguous. Trimming left V 4 bases short and J 0 bases short, with 13 bases between. The CDR3 totals 15 residues. Germline V gives CDR1 SGHRS, CDR2 YFSETQ. This CDR3 reads CASSNQADMNTEAFF. The CDR3 DNA sequence: TGCGCCAGCAGCAATCAGGCCGACATGAACACTGAAGCTTTCTTT. The complete variable domain, with remaining parts taken from reference TRBV5-1 and TRBJ1-1, reads KAGVTQTPRYLIKTRGQQVTLSCSPISGHRSVSWYQQTPGQGLQFLFEYFSETQRNKGNFPGRFSGRQFSNSRSEMNVSTLELGDSALYLCASSNQADMNTEAFFGQGTRLTVV.

In this sample, this clone turned up once. The chain joins TRBV10-3 to TRBJ2-5; 7 nucleotides match TRBD2. With 6 bases clipped from V and 1 base from J, the junction kept 8 bases outside the gene matches. The CDR3 has 15 residues. The germline gives CDR1 ENHRY, CDR2 SYGVKD. The CDR3 reads CAIRGGGEVQETQYF. In nucleotides, the CDR3 is TGTGCCATCAGGGGTGGGGGGGAGGTCCAAGAGACCCAGTACTTC.

The rearrangement links TRBV19 to TRBJ1-1, with D unclear. Trimming left V 3 bases short and J 6 bases short, with 23 bases between. This CDR3 spans 17 amino acids. Germline V gives CDR1 LNHDA, CDR2 SQIVND (reference sequence). CDR3: CASSMFTVIEGKPEAFF. The CDR3 nucleotides read TGTGCCAGTAGTATGTTTACGGTTATCGAGGGAAAACCTGAAGCTTTCTTT. The variable domain in full, with the rest retrieved from reference TRBV19 and TRBJ1-1, is DGGITQSPKYLFRKEGQNVTLSCEQNLNHDAMYWYRQDPGQGLRLIYYSQIVNDFQKGDIAEGYSVSREKKESFPLTVTSAQKNPTAFYLCASSMFTVIEGKPEAFFGQGTRLTVV.

The chain employs TRBV4-1 and TRBJ2-1, with 12 bases aligning to TRBD1. The CDR3 extends over 18 amino acids. V trimming: 0 bases; J trimming: 2 bases; junction bases outside the gene matches: 5. From germline, CDR1 is MGHRA and CDR2 YSYEKL. CDR3 in amino acids: CASSQESGDRGPYNEQFF. CDR3 nucleotide sequence: TGCGCCAGCAGCCAAGAGTCGGGGGACAGGGGGCCCTACAATGAGCAGTTCTTC.

The chain joins TRBV7-3 to TRBJ1-6; 8 bases line up with TRBD1. From germline, CDR1 is SGHTA and CDR2 FQGTGA. The CDR3 runs to 17 residues. V lost 6 bases, J lost 0 bases, and 7 bases stayed unmatched. The DNA for the CDR3 is TGTGCCAGCAGGAAGGGACAGGAAAGCTCCTATAATTCACCCCTCCACTTT. This gives the protein CASRKGQESSYNSPLHF.

The rearrangement joins TRBV12-1 to TRBJ1-6. TRBV12-1 constitutes a pseudogene. The CDR3 contains 14 residues. The CDR3 nucleotides are TGTGCCAGCAGCTTTGTTTTAGCGAATTCACCCCTCCACTTT. It specifies CASSFVLANSPLHF.

J is TRBJ2-3 and V is TRBV2; D is possibly TRBD1 (6 bases). Germline values: CDR1 SNHLY, CDR2 FYNNEI. V lost 6 bases to trimming and J lost 2 bases, with 12 bases between them. The CDR3 consists of 14 residues. As DNA, the CDR3 is TGTGCCAGCAGAAAACAGGGTGTCACAGATACGCAGTATTTT. It encodes CASRKQGVTDTQYF.

This clone was observed once. The V and J genes are TRBV9 and TRBJ1-6; the D is unclear. The CDR3 consists of 16 residues. The V and J ends lost 0 bases and 4 bases respectively, with 11 bases between them. Germline V gives CDR1 SGDLS, CDR2 YYNGEE. CDR3 region: CASSVATAGYNSPLHF. The CDR3 nucleotides read TGTGCCAGCAGCGTAGCTACGGCAGGTTATAATTCACCCCTCCACTTT.

The J gene is TRBJ2-5, the V gene TRBV19, with TRBD2 matching 10 bases. The CDR3 loop spans 13 amino acids. Germline trimming cut 8 bases from V and 4 bases from J; bases unmatched to any gene: 4. CDR1 and CDR2 (germline): LNHDA, SQIVND (reference sequence). The CDR3 is CASSQRGGETQYF. The CDR3 coding sequence is TGTGCCAGTTCGCAGCGGGGGGGAGAGACCCAGTACTTC.

The chain carries TRBV19 and TRBJ2-1, with D maybe TRBD2 (5 bases). V lost 5 bases and J 0 bases, leaving 11 bases between the germline ends. The CDR3 consists of 15 residues. Germline lookup yields CDR1 LNHDA and CDR2 SQIVND (reference sequence). CDR3 sequence: CASSWRASSYNEQFF. CDR3 in DNA: TGTGCCAGTAGTTGGCGGGCGAGCTCCTACAATGAGCAGTTCTTC.

The table lists this clone with a few counts. The chain employs TRBV6-5 and TRBJ2-3, with unresolved D. Germline lookup yields CDR1 MNHEY and CDR2 SVGAGI. The CDR3 is 13 residues long. The V and J ends lost 6 bases and 6 bases respectively, with 13 bases between them. The CDR3, as DNA: TGTGCCAGCAGGAGTCCTCCTTCGGATACGCAGTATTTT. Protein product: CASRSPPSDTQYF.

The V and J genes are TRBV5-5 and TRBJ2-5, with a weak D call TRBD2 (5 bases). This CDR3 is built from 14 residues. Looked up from germline, CDR1 is SGHKS and CDR2 is YYEKEE (reference sequence). The ends were cut back, 3 bases at V and 2 bases at J, with 11 bases in the middle. The DNA of the CDR3 is TGTGCCAGCAGCTGGACTGACTCTCAAGAGACCCAGTACTTC. Amino acid sequence: CASSWTDSQETQYF.

The V gene is TRBV27, the J gene TRBJ1-3; 8 nucleotides line up with TRBD1. The junction had 13 bases not matched to a gene; V was cut back by 5 bases and J by 7 bases. Germline V gene sequence: CDR1 MNHEY, CDR2 SMNVEV (reference sequence). The length of the CDR3 is 16 residues. CDR3: CASSPPQGARWNTIYF. CDR3 nucleotides: TGTGCCAGCAGTCCCCCCCAGGGGGCGAGGTGGAACACCATATATTTT.

In this sample, this clone turned up once. The J gene is TRBJ1-1, the V gene TRBV19, with 7 bases that match TRBD1. CDR3 size: 12 residues. CDR1 is LNHDA, CDR2 SQIVND, per germline (reference sequence). V was clipped by 3 bases and J by 11 bases; unmatched bases: 6. DNA for the CDR3: TGTGCCAGTAGTATGGTGACAGGGACGGCTTTCTTT. Translating it yields CASSMVTGTAFF.

V is TRBV9 and J is TRBJ1-1, with D unclear. Trimming removed 0 bases from V and 1 base from J, with 10 bases in between. CDR3 length: 15 residues. The germline V gene encodes CDR1 SGDLS and CDR2 YYNGEE. CDR3 nucleotide sequence: TGTGCCAGCAGCGTAGCAGCGACGGCGAACACTGAAGCTTTCTTT. Protein product: CASSVAATANTEAFF.

The sample holds one count of this clone. The rearrangement uses TRBV4-3 and TRBJ2-1, with D perhaps matching TRBD1 (6 bases). This CDR3 has 18 amino acids. V gave up 1 base and J gave up 0 bases, with 16 bases separating them. Germline V gene sequence: CDR1 LGHNA, CDR2 YSLEER. In DNA form, the CDR3 reads TGCGCCAGCAGCCAAGGCCTCAGGGGTCCAAGCTCCTACAATGAGCAGTTCTTC. It specifies CASSQGLRGPSSYNEQFF.

The V call is TRBV9, the J call TRBJ1-2, with D perhaps matching TRBD1 (6 bases). Germline loops: CDR1 SGDLS, CDR2 YYNGEE. Trimming took 2 bases from V and 5 from J, leaving 19 bases between them. This CDR3 is built from 16 residues. The CDR3 sequence is CASSVQPSGTLYGYTF. As DNA, the CDR3 is TGTGCCAGCAGCGTCCAACCATCAGGGACACTTTATGGCTACACCTTC.